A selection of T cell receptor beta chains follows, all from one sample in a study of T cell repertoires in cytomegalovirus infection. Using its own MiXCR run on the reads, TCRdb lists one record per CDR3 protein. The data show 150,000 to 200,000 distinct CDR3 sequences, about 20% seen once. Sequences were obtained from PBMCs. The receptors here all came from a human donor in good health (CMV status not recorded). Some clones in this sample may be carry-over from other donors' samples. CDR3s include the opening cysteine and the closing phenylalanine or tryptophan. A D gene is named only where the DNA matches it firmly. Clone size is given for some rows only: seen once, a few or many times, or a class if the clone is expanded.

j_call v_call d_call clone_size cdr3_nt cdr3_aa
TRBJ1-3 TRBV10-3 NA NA TGTGCCCTCAGGGAAGGAAACACCATATATTTT CALREGNTIYF
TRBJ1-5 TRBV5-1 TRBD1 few TGCGCCAGCAGCTTAAGAGGGGGCGCGGAACAGCCCCAGCATTTT CASSLRGGAEQPQHF
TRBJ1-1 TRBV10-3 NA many TGTGCCATCACCCCGAGGCCGAACACTGAAGCTTTCTTT CAITPRPNTEAFF
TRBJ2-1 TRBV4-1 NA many TGCGCCAGCAGCCAAGAGATAGGGGGGGCCGGTGAGCAGTTCTTC CASSQEIGGAGEQFF
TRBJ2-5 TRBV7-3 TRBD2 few TGTGCCAGCAGCCCTAGCGGGAGTAAGGAGACCCAGTACTTC CASSPSGSKETQYF
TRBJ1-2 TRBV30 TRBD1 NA TGTGCCTGGTGGACAGGGGGCGAGATCAATGGCTACACCTTC CAWWTGGEINGYTF
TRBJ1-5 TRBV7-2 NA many TGTGCCAGCAGCTTTTTCGGCTTGCCCCAGCATTTT CASSFFGLPQHF
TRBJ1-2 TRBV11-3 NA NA TGTGCCAGCAGCCAAAATGGGATCTATGGCTACACCTTC CASSQNGIYGYTF
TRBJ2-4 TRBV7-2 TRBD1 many TGTGCCAGCAGCACCAGACAGGGGGTGGACATTCAGTACTTC CASSTRQGVDIQYF
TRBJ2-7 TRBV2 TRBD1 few TGTGCCAGCGGGGGACAGGTACATGAGTGGAACGAGCAGTACTTC CASGGQVHEWNEQYF
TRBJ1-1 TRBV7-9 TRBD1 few TGTGCCAGCAGCGCGGACAGGATGTCGGACACTGAAGCTTTCTTT CASSADRMSDTEAFF
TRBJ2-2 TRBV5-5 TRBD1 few TGTGCCAGCAACCGCGGACAGGGGAGAGGTGACGGGGAGCTGTTTTTT CASNRGQGRGDGELFF
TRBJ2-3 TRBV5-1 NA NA TGCGCCAGCAGGAGAGAGGGGGATACGCAGTATTTT CASRREGDTQYF
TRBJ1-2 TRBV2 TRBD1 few TGTGCCAGCAGTGGACAGGGAAACTATGGCTACACCTTC CASSGQGNYGYTF
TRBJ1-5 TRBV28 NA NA TGTGCCAGCAGTCTCGGTGACCGAGGAAATCAGCCCCAGCATTTT CASSLGDRGNQPQHF
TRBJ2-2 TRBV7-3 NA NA TGTGCCAGCAGCTCCCCGGGGAGCACCGGGGAGCTGTTTTTT CASSSPGSTGELFF
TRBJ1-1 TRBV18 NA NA TGTGCCAGCTCACCCCAGGGTTTAGCTGAAGCTTTCTTT CASSPQGLAEAFF
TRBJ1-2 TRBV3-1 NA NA TGTGCCAGCAGCCAAGATATCCGGGGCTACACCTTC CASSQDIRGYTF
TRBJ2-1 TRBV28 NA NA TGTGCCAGCAACCGCTACAATGAGCAGTTCTTC CASNRYNEQFF
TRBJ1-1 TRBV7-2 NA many TGTGCCAGCAGCAGAACCACCGGGACCGACTGGAACACTGAAGCTTTCTTT CASSRTTGTDWNTEAFF
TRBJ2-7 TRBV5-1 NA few TGCGCCAGCAGCTTGGGGGGGACACCCAGAGCCTACGAGCAGTACTTC CASSLGGTPRAYEQYF
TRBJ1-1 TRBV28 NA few TGTGCCAGCAGTTTGGCCCAGGAAGCTTTCTTT CASSLAQEAFF